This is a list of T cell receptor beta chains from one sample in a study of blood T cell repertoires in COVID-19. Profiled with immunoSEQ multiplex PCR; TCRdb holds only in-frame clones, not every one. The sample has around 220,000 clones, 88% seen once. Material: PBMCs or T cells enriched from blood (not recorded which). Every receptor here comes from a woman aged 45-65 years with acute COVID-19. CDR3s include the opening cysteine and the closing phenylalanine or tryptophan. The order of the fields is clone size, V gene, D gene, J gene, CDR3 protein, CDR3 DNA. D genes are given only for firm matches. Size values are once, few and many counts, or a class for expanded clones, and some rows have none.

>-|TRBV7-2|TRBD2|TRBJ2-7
CASSLVAGGHEQYF
TGTGCCAGCAGCTTAGTTGCGGGAGGGCATGAGCAGTACTTC
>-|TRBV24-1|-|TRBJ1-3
CATSDSRSSGNTIYF
TGTGCCACCAGTGATTCCAGAAGCTCTGGAAACACCATATATTTT
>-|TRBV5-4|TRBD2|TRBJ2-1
CASSLAGTSVRNEQFF
TGTGCCAGCAGCTTGGCCGGGACTAGCGTCAGGAATGAGCAGTTCTTC
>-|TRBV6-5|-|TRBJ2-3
CASRGVGTDTQYF
TGTGCCAGCAGGGGAGTTGGCACAGATACGCAGTATTTT
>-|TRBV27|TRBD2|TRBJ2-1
CASSLSGSSGRWHNEQFF
TGTGCCAGCAGTTTATCCGGGTCTAGCGGGAGGTGGCACAATGAGCAGTTCTTC
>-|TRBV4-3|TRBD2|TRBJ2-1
CASSLRTSGTYNEQFF
TGCGCCAGCAGCCTCCGGACTAGCGGGACCTACAATGAGCAGTTCTTC
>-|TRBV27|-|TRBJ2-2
CASSNQGGHTGELFF
TGTGCCAGCAGTAACCAGGGGGGTCACACCGGGGAGCTGTTTTTT
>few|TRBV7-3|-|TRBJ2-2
CASSLLFGELFF
TGTGCCAGCAGCTTACTGTTCGGGGAGCTGTTTTTT
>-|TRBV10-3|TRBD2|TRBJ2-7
CAISEGSGLSYEQYF
TGTGCCATCAGTGAGGGGTCGGGACTATCCTACGAGCAGTACTTC
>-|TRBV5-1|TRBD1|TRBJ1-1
CASSPWTGNTEAFF
TGCGCCAGCAGCCCGTGGACAGGCAACACTGAAGCTTTCTTT
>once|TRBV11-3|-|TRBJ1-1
CASTLGGGMTEAFF
TGTGCCAGCACCCTAGGTGGGGGCATGACTGAAGCTTTCTTT
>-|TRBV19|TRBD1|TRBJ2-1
CASKKAGTGSYNEQFF
TGTGCCAGTAAAAAAGCCGGGACAGGCTCCTACAATGAGCAGTTCTTC
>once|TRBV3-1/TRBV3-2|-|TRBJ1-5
CASSQSGRKFSNQPQHF
TGTGCCAGCAGCCAGAGCGGGAGGAAGTTTAGCAATCAGCCCCAGCATTTT
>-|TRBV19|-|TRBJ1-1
CASSMGARVGEAFF
TGTGCCAGTAGTATGGGGGCCAGGGTCGGTGAAGCTTTCTTT
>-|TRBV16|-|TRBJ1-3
CASSLDRFSGNTIYF
TGTGCCAGCAGCCTCGACAGGTTCTCTGGAAACACCATATATTTT
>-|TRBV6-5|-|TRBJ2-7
CASSPQGYEQYF
TGTGCCAGCAGTCCCCAGGGTTACGAGCAGTACTTC
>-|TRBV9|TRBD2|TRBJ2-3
CASRGVASGNGDTQYF
TGTGCCAGCAGGGGGGTGGCTAGCGGGAATGGAGATACGCAGTATTTT
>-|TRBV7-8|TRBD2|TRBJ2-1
CASSVTSGRNHEQFF
TGTGCCAGCAGCGTCACTAGCGGGAGAAATCATGAGCAGTTCTTC
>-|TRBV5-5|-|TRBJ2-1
CASSLGGRGLVYNEQFF
TGTGCCAGCAGCTTGGGGGGCAGGGGATTGGTCTACAATGAGCAGTTCTTC
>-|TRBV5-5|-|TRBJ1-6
CASSLAPDSPLHF
TGTGCCAGCAGCTTGGCCCCGGATTCACCCCTCCACTTT
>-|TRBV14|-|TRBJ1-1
CASSQAGGRLVNTEAFF
TGTGCCAGCAGCCAAGCGGGGGGGCGCTTGGTGAACACTGAAGCTTTCTTT
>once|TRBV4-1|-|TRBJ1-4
CASSQDQEGFENEKLFF
TGCGCCAGCAGCCAAGACCAGGAGGGCTTCGAGAATGAAAAACTGTTTTTT
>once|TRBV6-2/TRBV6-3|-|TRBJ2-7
CASSYDRRYEQYF
TGTGCCAGCAGTTATGACAGGCGATACGAGCAGTACTTC
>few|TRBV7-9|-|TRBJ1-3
CASSLSSGGRGNTIYF
TGTGCCAGCAGCTTAAGTAGCGGAGGGCGAGGAAACACCATATATTTT
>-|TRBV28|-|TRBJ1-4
CASSAQTGADEKLFF
TGTGCCAGCAGTGCGCAGACAGGCGCGGATGAAAAACTGTTTTTT
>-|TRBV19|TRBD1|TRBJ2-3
CASSTDRVRTDTQYF
TGTGCCAGTAGTACAGACAGGGTCCGAACAGATACGCAGTATTTT
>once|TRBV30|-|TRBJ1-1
CAWSVLNRNTEAFF
TGTGCCTGGAGTGTGTTGAACAGAAACACTGAAGCTTTCTTT
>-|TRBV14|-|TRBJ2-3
CASSQEGRGGDTQYF
TGTGCCAGCAGCCAAGAGGGCAGGGGTGGAGATACGCAGTATTTT
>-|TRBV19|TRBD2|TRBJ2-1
CASNLGTSGYNEQFF
TGTGCCAGTAACCTCGGGACTAGCGGCTACAATGAGCAGTTCTTC
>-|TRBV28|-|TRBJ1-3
CASSLISAVSGNTIYF
TGTGCCAGCAGTCTTATTTCCGCGGTCTCTGGAAACACCATATATTTT
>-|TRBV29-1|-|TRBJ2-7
CSIRQDSYEQYF
TGCAGCATTCGACAGGATTCCTACGAGCAGTACTTC
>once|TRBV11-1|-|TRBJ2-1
CASSLAGLAGREQFF
TGTGCCAGCAGCTTAGCGGGTTTGGCGGGACGAGAGCAGTTCTTC
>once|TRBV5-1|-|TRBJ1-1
CASSLAGQNTEAFF
TGCGCCAGCAGCTTGGCGGGACAGAACACTGAAGCTTTCTTT
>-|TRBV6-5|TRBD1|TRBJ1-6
CASNMDRGLPLHF
TGTGCCAGCAATATGGACAGGGGTCTTCCGCTCCACTTT
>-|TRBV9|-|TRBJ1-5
CASSVEGGNQPQHF
TGTGCCAGCAGCGTAGAAGGGGGCAATCAGCCCCAGCATTTT
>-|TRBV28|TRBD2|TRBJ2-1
CASSFGASGRDNEQFF
TGTGCCAGCAGTTTTGGGGCTAGCGGGAGGGACAATGAGCAGTTCTTC
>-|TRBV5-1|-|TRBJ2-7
CASSFATSYEQYF
TGCGCCAGCAGCTTCGCGACTTCCTACGAGCAGTACTTC
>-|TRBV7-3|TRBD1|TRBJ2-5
CASSLTGVETQYF
TGTGCCAGCAGCTTGACAGGGGTTGAGACCCAGTACTTC
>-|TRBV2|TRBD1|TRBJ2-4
CASSGNRGAKNIQYF
TGTGCCAGCAGTGGGAACAGGGGGGCCAAAAACATTCAGTACTTC
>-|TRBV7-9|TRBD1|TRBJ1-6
CASSSRTGEDSPLHF
TGTGCCAGCAGCAGCAGGACAGGCGAAGATTCACCCCTCCACTTT
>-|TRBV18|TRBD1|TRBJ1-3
CASSQWTGALLLSGNTIYF
TGTGCCAGCTCACAATGGACAGGGGCCCTCCTACTCTCTGGAAACACCATATATTTT
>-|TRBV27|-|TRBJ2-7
CATPAGRIGPLEQYF
TGTGCCACCCCCGCGGGGCGAATAGGACCCCTCGAGCAGTACTTC
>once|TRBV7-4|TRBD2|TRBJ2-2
CASSLTPRLAGLPWGRTGELFF
TGTGCCAGCAGCTTAACCCCCCGACTAGCGGGCCTCCCCTGGGGTAGGACCGGGGAGCTGTTTTTT